This T cell receptor beta chain comes out of a study of blood T cell repertoires in COVID-19. Deletions cut 4 bases from V and 2 bases from J, with 14 bases between. The CDR3 consists of 15 residues. Germline-derived CDR1 and CDR2 are SGHAT and FQNNGV. The assay was immunoSEQ multiplex PCR, and TCRdb's table has in-frame clones only and misses some. This sample has 200,000 to 300,000 clones; roughly 86% occur once, and the top ten carry approximately 9.8%. The source material was peripheral blood. The rearrangement links TRBV11-2 to TRBJ1-1; D gene unclear. This receptor was obtained from a man aged 40-55 years who had recovered from COVID-19. The DNA for the CDR3 is TGTGCCAGCAGCTCTTGGGGAGCAACTAACACTGAAGCTTTCTTT. Amino acid sequence: CASSSWGATNTEAFF.